These 6 T cell receptor beta chains came from one sample sequenced in a study of identical twins. Each CDR3 protein is one row after TCRdb ran MiXCR on the 5' RACE reads. The table includes around 650,000 distinct CDR3 sequences, around 7.4% detected once. These data also featured in a second study, about yellow fever vaccine responses in identical twins.

Sequencing was carried out using PBMCs. These TCRs come from a woman between 18 and 29 years old in good health.

V is TRBV11-1 and J is TRBJ2-3; 9 bases fit TRBD2. J was trimmed by 3 bases and V by 2 bases; bases with no gene match: 24. This CDR3 has 22 residues. Germline CDR1 and CDR2: SGHAT and FQDESV (reference sequence). This CDR3 reads CASSLPRGIAGVPRMTTDTQYF. CDR3 nucleotide sequence: TGTGCCAGCAGCTTACCGCGGGGGATAGCGGGAGTCCCTAGGATGACGACAGATACGCAGTATTTT.

This clonotype was counted at least ten times. The chain combines TRBV7-6 with TRBJ2-7; no definite D call. This CDR3 is 13 amino acids long. V lost 5 bases, J lost 5 bases, and 13 bases lay in between. Germline V gene data show CDR1 as SGHVS and CDR2 as FNYEAQ. This CDR3 reads CASSPLEGNEQYF. DNA of the CDR3: TGTGCCAGCAGCCCCCTTGAAGGGAACGAGCAGTACTTC.

The chain's CDR3 is CASSLILAGVGAYNEQFF. In nucleotides, the CDR3 is TGTGCCAGCAGTTTAATCCTAGCGGGAGTAGGGGCCTACAATGAGCAGTTCTTC. The V call is TRBV12-3 or TRBV12-4, the J call TRBJ2-1, with TRBD2 matching over 10 bases. The CDR3 is made up of 18 amino acids. V shed 2 bases, J shed 2 bases, and the junction held 9 bases outside the gene matches.

This clonotype was counted between two and nine times. This chain joins TRBV11-3 and TRBJ2-4; 8 positions agree with TRBD2. Germline CDR1 reads SGHNT; CDR2 reads YENEEA. The junction had 23 bases not matched to a gene; V was cut back by 4 bases and J by 3 bases. The CDR3 is 21 residues long. This chain's CDR3 is CASSSFLKREMGWLVKNIQYF. The CDR3 coding sequence is TGTGCCAGCAGCTCCTTCTTAAAGCGGGAGATGGGTTGGTTGGTCAAAAACATTCAGTACTTC. Drawing the rest from reference TRBV11-3 and TRBJ2-4, the complete variable domain is EAGVVQSPRYKIIEKKQPVAFWCNPISGHNTLYWYLQNLGQGPELLIRYENEEAVDDSQLPKDRFSAERLKGVDSTLKIQPAELGDSAVYLCASSSFLKREMGWLVKNIQYFGAGTRLSVL.

This clonotype was observed a few times. The chain links TRBV28 to TRBJ2-1; 7 bases agree with TRBD2. The germline gives CDR1 MDHEN, CDR2 SYDVKM. Trimming at V came to 5 bases and at J to 4 bases, leaving 8 bases not matched to a gene. The CDR3 runs 15 residues. The CDR3 reads CASSAGEVRYNEQFF. The CDR3 bases are TGTGCCAGCAGTGCGGGGGAGGTCCGATACAATGAGCAGTTCTTC. Full variable domain (missing parts from reference TRBV28 and TRBJ2-1): DVKVTQSSRYLVKRTGEKVFLECVQDMDHENMFWYRQDPGLGLRLIYFSYDVKMKEKGDIPEGYSVSREKKERFSLILESASTNQTSMYLCASSAGEVRYNEQFFGPGTRLTVL.

The gene calls are TRBV29-1 and TRBJ2-1, with D perhaps matching TRBD2 (6 bases). V was clipped by 1 base and J by 5 bases, with 21 bases between them. The CDR3 runs 17 residues. Germline CDR1 reads SQVTM; CDR2 reads ANQGSEA. CDR3 sequence: CSVEGHYRGTRNNEQFF. CDR3 DNA sequence: TGCAGCGTTGAAGGCCATTACCGCGGGACCCGAAACAATGAGCAGTTCTTC.